This T cell receptor beta chain was sequenced in a study of beta chain features in type 1 diabetes listed by TCRdb under 2018. Turning to the overall study: Mean age, gender distribution, total cell number and subset yield did not differ between patients and healthy donors. Whereas all 30 or so donors provided naive and central memory subsets, regulatory and stem cell-like memory subsets were isolated from just 8 patients and about 8 healthy donors. A total of some 110 million sorted cells were examined across all samples, and the number of cells per subset was strongly correlated with RNA yield. The study compared the TCRB repertoires of sorted circulating CD4+ T cell subsets in recently diagnosed type 1 diabetes patients with those in matched healthy donors.

Each donor gave one peripheral blood draw, about 110 mL on average, collected into heparinised tubes. A BD FACSAria II was used to sort naive, central memory, regulatory and stem cell-like memory CD4+ T cells with a panel that included CD45RO, CCR7, CD25, CD127, CD95 and CD27. A purity above 98% was achieved for all sorted populations. PBMCs were separated immediately by Lymphoprep density gradient centrifugation and were stained directly, without being cultured. So that batch effects would be minimized, each experiment stained and sorted samples in pairs, pairing one healthy donor with one patient. On the study overall, not on this receptor specifically: HLA sub-analyses involved small numbers of individuals, so any influence of HLA type on TCRB rearrangement remained unresolved. Because cDNA rather than genomic DNA was sequenced, highly expressing activated cells could have been over-represented, although no difference in activation and CD3 levels was found between groups. PCR may preferentially amplify shorter templates, but because patient and control samples were amplified and corrected together, any resulting skew would affect both groups equally. Fewer insertions and more nucleotide deletions at VDJ recombination sites were observed in patients with type 1 diabetes, implying thymic rearrangement abnormalities. In all four CD4+ subsets, TCRB CDR3 length was moderately but significantly shorter in type 1 diabetes patients. Naive, central memory and regulatory TCRB repertoires appeared to be more alike among patients than among healthy donors.

The CDR3 goes from the cysteine to the phenylalanine over 15 residues. The sequence is cut down to CDR3 DNA, 45 bases in frame from base 1. Cut back by 0 bases and 0 bases, the V and J ends lie 8 bases apart. CDR1 and CDR2, per the germline V gene, are SGDLS and YYNGEE. All of the isolated RNA was reverse transcribed with the High Capacity cDNA Reverse Transcription Kit, so expressed TCRB transcripts were sequenced. Deep immunoSEQ sequencing was applied to naive, central memory and regulatory T cell samples, giving an average of roughly 3.5 million total reads per sample. After sorted cells were lysed in RLT buffer, RNA was extracted with DNase-treated RNeasy Micro or Mini kits, with the choice depending on cell number. Each cell subset was processed on its own to prevent cross-contamination, while patient and healthy donor samples were processed together. Using the immunoSEQ multiplex PCR, TCRB sequences were amplified from cDNA into 87-bp fragments spanning the CDR3 region. Sequencing of the amplicons was performed on the Illumina HiSeq platform. Per the original workflow: PCR bias was corrected computationally using synthetic template baselines, and reads within Hamming distance 2 were collapsed, with unmergeable singletons discarded. Reads were aligned against IMGT to assign V, D and J genes, CDR3 length and insertions or deletions at six rearrangement sites. Within each subset, clonotype counts were normalized to sorted cell number, after which true diversity and Gini coefficients were computed with the tcR R package. The overlap coefficient, calculated on TCRB nucleotide sequences, was used to measure repertoire sharing. Out-of-frame TCRB sequences from naive cells were analyzed to stand in for the pre-selection repertoire. The table comes from immuneACCESS by way of TCRdb, which keeps in-frame sequences with V and J called. Part of the clones is missing from these tables; in studies checked, under half for an unresolved V gene and the rest for unknown reasons. V, J and clone size are taken as reported in that table, and D and trimming were inferred from the DNA itself. Present in this sample are 600,000 or so clones, around 15% of which were seen just once. 0.04% of the sample belongs to the ten largest clones.

As regards this clone: Its antigen has not been determined. No clone much larger than this one lies a single base away; base qualities are absent.

This chain joins TRBV9 to TRBJ2-3; confidence is insufficient to name the D gene. Sequenced: naive CD4+ T cells from blood. The cell subset or site label of this sample denotes: true naive CD4+ T cells. This receptor was identified in a man younger than 35 with type 1 diabetes. The DNA sequence follows: TGTGCCAGCAGCGTAGACGCGAGTAGCACAGATACGCAGTATTTT. This codes for CASSVDASSTDTQYF.